This TCR beta chain is drawn from a study of response to subunit inactivated influenza vaccine. Study-level points and caveats: Authors suggested few new T cells are recruited by each seasonal influenza vaccination.

A single record per CDR3 protein comes from TCRdb applying MiXCR to the RT-PCR reads. The data contain roughly 180,000 distinct CDR3 sequences, around a tenth of them singletons. Details on this clonotype: Its antigen is unidentified.

The source was non-naive T cells sorted from PBMCs, collected on the day of vaccination. This TCR was recovered from a man aged 50-59 years who received an inactivated influenza vaccine.

CDR3 coding DNA: TGCGCCAGCAGCTTGGCATCTAGCGGGGGGAACACCGGGGAGCTGTTTTTT. It encodes CASSLASSGGNTGELFF. The chain has TRBV5-1 and TRBJ2-2; TRBD2 aligns across 10 bases. The CDR3 is 17 amino acids. The junction had 3 bases not matched to a gene; V was cut back by 0 bases and J by 1 base. The germline gives CDR1 SGHRS, CDR2 YFSETQ. Full variable domain (outside the CDR3, taken from reference TRBV5-1 and TRBJ2-2): KAGVTQTPRYLIKTRGQQVTLSCSPISGHRSVSWYQQTPGQGLQFLFEYFSETQRNKGNFPGRFSGRQFSNSRSEMNVSTLELGDSALYLCASSLASSGGNTGELFFGEGSRLTVL.